This TCR beta chain was recovered during a study of CXCR3-negative and CXCR3-positive naive CD8 T cells. For this clonotype: What it recognizes is unknown.

General study findings and limits: The TRBV-TRBJ usage of naive CXCR3-negative and CXCR3-positive cells was similar, but that of memory cells differed. CXCR3-positive naive cells carried more hydrophobic TRB CDR3s than CXCR3-negative ones.

The TRB libraries of cDNA were built by UMI-labeled 5' RACE. TCRdb re-called the 5' RACE reads and catalogs CDR3 proteins one per entry, DNA excluded. This listing includes about 150,000 distinct CDR3 sequences. The sequence was collected from a human donor in good health. Some clones in this sample may be carry-over from other donors' samples. The material sequenced was naive CXCR3+ CD8+ T cells from blood. Subset denoted: CD45RO-CCR7+CD27+CD95- naive CD8+ T cells expressing CXCR3 (TNR3+).

CDR3: CSATWDSAGPEAFF. The chain employs TRBV20-1 and TRBJ1-1; TCRdb's D call, TRBD1, is unchecked because there is no DNA. CDR3 length equals 14 residues. CDR1 is DFQATT, CDR2 SNEGSKA, per germline (reference sequence).